A selection of T cell receptor beta chains follows, all from one sample in a study of T cell responses to AZD1222 COVID-19 vaccine. Only in-frame clones appear in the TCRdb table, and some are missing; sequencing was by immunoSEQ multiplex PCR. Of about 110,000 clones listed, roughly 87% are singletons. Here the sequenced sample was peripheral blood, taken 28 days after the second AZD1222 dose. These receptors all stem from an adult who received the AZD1222 COVID-19 vaccine. Both conserved end residues are part of each CDR3. Each record gives: clone size, V gene, D gene, CDR3 protein. A D gene is named only where the DNA matches it firmly. For some rows the clone size is stated as once, few or many, or as a class when expanded; others skip it.

abundance: NA; v_gene: TRBV5-1; d_gene: TRBD1; CDR3aa: CASSSTLRTGPTGELFF
abundance: NA; v_gene: TRBV7-2; d_gene: NA; CDR3aa: CASSLAYLDTQYF
abundance: NA; v_gene: TRBV27; d_gene: TRBD1; CDR3aa: CASSPTRQGATNEKLFF
abundance: NA; v_gene: TRBV29-1; d_gene: TRBD2; CDR3aa: CSVRGGAAKNIQYF
abundance: NA; v_gene: TRBV4-2; d_gene: TRBD1; CDR3aa: CASSQGTGGYNEQFF
abundance: NA; v_gene: TRBV6-5; d_gene: NA; CDR3aa: CASTTPLGGYTF
abundance: NA; v_gene: TRBV4-2; d_gene: NA; CDR3aa: CASSLPTDTEAFF
abundance: NA; v_gene: TRBV28; d_gene: NA; CDR3aa: CASSFTSGRGKFF
abundance: NA; v_gene: TRBV5-1; d_gene: NA; CDR3aa: CASSFGTVSYEQYF
abundance: NA; v_gene: TRBV11-2; d_gene: TRBD1; CDR3aa: CASSLNTGGYEKLFF
abundance: NA; v_gene: TRBV6-1; d_gene: TRBD1; CDR3aa: CASSEVGQGTGNTIYF
abundance: NA; v_gene: TRBV6-5; d_gene: NA; CDR3aa: CASSYSDSGNQPQHF
abundance: NA; v_gene: TRBV5-1; d_gene: NA; CDR3aa: CASSLDGGPMNTEAFF
abundance: NA; v_gene: TRBV19; d_gene: TRBD1; CDR3aa: CASSLGTADGYTF
abundance: NA; v_gene: TRBV15; d_gene: TRBD2; CDR3aa: CATSRDGGLAGGNTGELFF
abundance: once; v_gene: TRBV5-6; d_gene: NA; CDR3aa: CASSLRREGPLHF
abundance: NA; v_gene: TRBV24-1; d_gene: NA; CDR3aa: CATRRAANTEAFF
abundance: NA; v_gene: TRBV7-2; d_gene: NA; CDR3aa: CASSFYPRDTHEQYF
abundance: NA; v_gene: TRBV4-2; d_gene: NA; CDR3aa: CASSQERRVGGNSPLHF
abundance: NA; v_gene: TRBV4-1; d_gene: TRBD2; CDR3aa: CAISGGGGANEQFF
abundance: NA; v_gene: TRBV25-1; d_gene: NA; CDR3aa: CASSPQGSWSTEAFF
abundance: NA; v_gene: TRBV6-1; d_gene: NA; CDR3aa: CASSEATQGPEAFF
abundance: NA; v_gene: TRBV14; d_gene: NA; CDR3aa: CASSQGVRRTEAFF
abundance: NA; v_gene: TRBV4-1; d_gene: NA; CDR3aa: CASSQDRGETQYF
abundance: once; v_gene: TRBV18; d_gene: NA; CDR3aa: CASSRTDPDTQYF
abundance: large; v_gene: TRBV27; d_gene: NA; CDR3aa: CASSSSVYNEQFF
abundance: NA; v_gene: TRBV27; d_gene: TRBD2; CDR3aa: CASSLLSGLAGATSTDTQYF
abundance: NA; v_gene: TRBV6-5; d_gene: TRBD2; CDR3aa: CASSYGLAAYEQYF
abundance: NA; v_gene: TRBV15; d_gene: NA; CDR3aa: CATSWEENTEAFF
abundance: NA; v_gene: TRBV5-1; d_gene: TRBD2; CDR3aa: CASSLAVAGGQGDTQYF
abundance: NA; v_gene: TRBV10-3; d_gene: NA; CDR3aa: CAISELDSDQKPQHF
abundance: NA; v_gene: TRBV5-6; d_gene: TRBD2; CDR3aa: CASSSPSGGSNEQFF
abundance: NA; v_gene: TRBV28; d_gene: TRBD2; CDR3aa: CASSLSGREQYF
abundance: NA; v_gene: TRBV5-4; d_gene: NA; CDR3aa: CASRLDQGSNEKLFF
abundance: NA; v_gene: TRBV24-1; d_gene: TRBD1; CDR3aa: CATSDSPGQGTDTQYF
abundance: NA; v_gene: TRBV4-1; d_gene: NA; CDR3aa: CASSHGTSRAFF
abundance: NA; v_gene: TRBV11-2; d_gene: NA; CDR3aa: CASTKRGMDIQYF
abundance: NA; v_gene: TRBV30; d_gene: NA; CDR3aa: CAWTIGTEAFF
abundance: NA; v_gene: TRBV6-2/TRBV6-3; d_gene: NA; CDR3aa: CASSSDSNTEAFF
abundance: once; v_gene: TRBV7-2; d_gene: TRBD1; CDR3aa: CASSFSGQTYGYTF
abundance: NA; v_gene: TRBV7-2; d_gene: TRBD2; CDR3aa: CASSQIAGGETSTDTQYF
abundance: NA; v_gene: TRBV7-2; d_gene: TRBD1; CDR3aa: CASSPGQGFGELFF
abundance: NA; v_gene: TRBV7-8; d_gene: TRBD2; CDR3aa: CASSASRGGGYNEQFF
abundance: NA; v_gene: TRBV12-3/TRBV12-4; d_gene: NA; CDR3aa: CASSPRPNYGYTF
abundance: NA; v_gene: TRBV25-1; d_gene: TRBD1; CDR3aa: CASSDYDRGRTEAFF